The clone carrying this T cell receptor beta chain has at least ten counts. Its antigen is currently unknown. These data belong to a study of T cell repertoires in cytomegalovirus infection. The study, taken as a whole, reports: Individuals carrying CMV plus the relevant HLA were identified by cumulative frequency of public TCR beta families.

One entry per CDR3 protein results from TCRdb running MiXCR on the reads. The table shows some 200,000 distinct CDR3 sequences, with under 25% occurring only once. Looked up from germline, CDR1 is SGHTA and CDR2 is FQGNSA. The V end lost 5 bases, the J end lost 5 bases, and 15 bases lay between the germline ends. CDR3 length: 14 amino acids. The V and J genes are TRBV7-2 and TRBJ1-2, with a possible D match to TRBD1 (6 bases). The clonotype was recovered from a human donor in good health (CMV status not recorded). Some clones in this sample may be carry-over from other donors' samples. Sequenced material: PBMCs. CDR3 region: CASSPLQGLYGYTF. In DNA, the CDR3 is TGTGCCAGCAGCCCACTACAGGGCCTATATGGCTACACCTTC.